A single sample is the source of the 27 T cell receptor beta chains below, sequenced in a study of human T cells and chemical hapten exposure. MiXCR, run by TCRdb on the 5' RACE reads, gives a single entry per CDR3 protein. Found here are under 150,000 distinct CDR3 sequences, 15% to 20% of them singletons; the top ten hold around 2.8%. Sequencing started from total RNA isolated from unfractionated whole blood. The source is a human donor in good health.

The CDR3 loop is CASSQLGASQETQYF. The CDR3 coding sequence is TGTGCCAGCAGTCAATTAGGAGCATCCCAAGAGACCCAGTACTTC. The chain recombines TRBV28 with TRBJ2-5; unclear D gene. CDR1 is MDHEN and CDR2 is SYDVKM in the germline V gene. V was cut by 5 bases and J by 1 base, with 14 bases left in between. This CDR3 comprises 15 residues.

Details on this clonotype: A much larger clone lies a single base off, so this may be a read error. V gene TRBV5-1 combines with J gene TRBJ2-3; D remains unclear. V lost 0 bases, J lost 1 base, and 12 bases lay in between. CDR3 length: 16 amino acids. Germline V gene data show CDR1 as SGHRS and CDR2 as YFSETQ. CDR3 DNA: TGCGCCAGCAGCTTGGTCGACACAAGTGGCACAGATACGCAGTATTTT. The encoded protein is CASSLVDTSGTDTQYF.

This clonotype was seen a few times. The chain joins TRBV28 to TRBJ2-7, with D possibly TRBD2 on 6 matching bases. Trimming pared 3 bases from V and 6 bases from J, leaving 18 bases between. Germline V gene lookup returns CDR1 MDHEN and CDR2 SYDVKM. The CDR3 is 15 residues long. The CDR3, as DNA: TGTGCCAGCAGTTTGCCCCCGGGAGCTAGGGGCGAGCAGTACTTC. Amino acid sequence: CASSLPPGARGEQYF.

The chain recombines TRBV5-5 with TRBJ1-6; a possible D gene is TRBD1 (6 bases). CDR1 and CDR2 (germline): SGHKS, YYEKEE (reference sequence). Trimming removed 4 bases at V and 5 bases at J, with 10 bases between. CDR3 size: 14 residues. The CDR3: CASSRTANNSPLHF. As DNA, the CDR3 is TGTGCCAGCAGCCGGACAGCTAATAATTCACCCCTCCACTTT.

This clonotype was detected a few times. The gene calls are TRBV6-1 and TRBJ2-1; a weak D match, TRBD2 (6 bases). V was trimmed by 6 bases and J by 13 bases, leaving 19 bases between them. CDR1 MNHNS and CDR2 SASEGT come from the germline V gene. The CDR3 consists of 13 residues. Here the CDR3 DNA reads TGTGCCAGCAGGGTTATAGCGGAGGGAGTTCAGTTCTTC. It encodes CASRVIAEGVQFF.

The V gene is TRBV27, the J gene TRBJ2-2; TRBD2 aligns across 10 bases. The V segment lost 2 bases and the J segment 5 bases; nucleotides outside the gene matches: 8. The germline CDR1 and CDR2 sequences are MNHEY and SMNVEV (reference sequence). The CDR3 consists of 17 residues. This CDR3 reads CASSLSSLAGETGELFF. CDR3 bases: TGTGCCAGCAGTTTAAGTTCCCTAGCGGGAGAAACCGGGGAGCTGTTTTTT.

V usage is TRBV28 and J usage is TRBJ2-6; D gene ambiguous. The CDR3 is made up of 16 amino acids. V lost 6 bases, J lost 2 bases, and 14 bases lay in between. Per germline, CDR1 MDHEN and CDR2 SYDVKM. The CDR3 loop reads CASSFWDGAGANVLTF. CDR3 DNA sequence: TGTGCCAGCAGCTTTTGGGATGGGGCTGGGGCCAACGTCCTGACTTTC.

This chain links TRBV7-3 with TRBJ1-3; D not resolved. Per the germline V gene, CDR1 is SGHTA and CDR2 is FQGTGA. Deletions cut 0 bases from V and 5 bases from J, with 5 bases between. This CDR3 is 13 amino acids long. The CDR3 coding sequence is TGTGCCAGCAGCTTAACGGGCAGAAACACCATATATTTT. It translates to CASSLTGRNTIYF.

As DNA, the CDR3 is TGCAGCGTTTATCAGATCACTGAAGCTTTCTTT. It is translated as CSVYQITEAFF. The chain links TRBV29-1 to TRBJ1-1; the D is unclear. The germline V gene has CDR1 SQVTM and CDR2 ANQGSEA. CDR3 length equals 11 residues. The germline V and J ends were trimmed by 5 bases and 4 bases, with 8 bases remaining between them.

This clonotype was seen just once. DNA of the CDR3: TGTGCCAGCAGCTCTACCAGAGGGAGAGCGTATACAGATACGCAGTATTTT. Amino acids: CASSSTRGRAYTDTQYF. The chain uses TRBV9 and TRBJ2-3; tentatively, D is TRBD2 (5 bases). Deletions cut 4 bases from V and 3 bases from J, with 21 bases between. This CDR3 is 17 amino acids long. In germline, CDR1 is SGDLS, CDR2 YYNGEE. The full variable domain, rest sourced from reference TRBV9 and TRBJ2-3, is DSGVTQTPKHLITATGQRVTLRCSPRSGDLSVYWYQQSLDQGLQFLIQYYNGEERAKGNILERFSAQQFPDLHSELNLSSLELGDSALYFCASSSTRGRAYTDTQYFGPGTRLTVL.

This chain connects TRBV29-1 to TRBJ2-7; 7 bases fit TRBD1. V lost 5 bases to trimming and J lost 3 bases; unmatched junction nucleotides: 10. CDR3 size: 14 residues. Germline loops: CDR1 SQVTM, CDR2 ANQGSEA. CDR3 DNA sequence: TGCAGCGTTTTGTCAGGGACAGAGGTCTACGAGCAGTACTTC. It yields the protein CSVLSGTEVYEQYF.

The chain uses TRBV10-1 and TRBJ2-5; TRBD2 matches 7 bases. CDR3 length: 13 amino acids. CDR1 is WNHNN and CDR2 is SYGVQD in the germline V gene (reference sequence). Germline trimming cut 2 bases from V and 11 bases from J; bases unmatched to any gene: 8. CDR3 loop: CASSEQAMGLQYF. The CDR3, as DNA: TGCGCCAGCAGTGAGCAGGCGATGGGACTACAGTACTTC.

This clonotype was detected ten times or more. The chain couples TRBV20-1 to TRBJ2-1; unclear D gene. CDR1 is DFQATT and CDR2 is SNEGSKA in the germline V gene (reference sequence). V shed 5 bases and J shed 10 bases, with 9 bases lying between them. The CDR3 is 10 amino acids. The CDR3 region is CSAPQREQFF. DNA for the CDR3: TGCAGTGCTCCCCAACGGGAGCAGTTCTTC.

The rearrangement links TRBV12-3 or TRBV12-4 to TRBJ1-3, with D uncertain. V was trimmed by 7 bases and J by 0 bases, leaving 7 bases between them. This CDR3 has 13 residues. CDR3 in amino acids: CASTPVSGNTIYF. CDR3 nucleotide sequence: TGTGCCAGCACCCCGGTCTCTGGAAACACCATATATTTT.

The V gene is TRBV5-4, the J gene TRBJ2-7, with D hard to call. Trimming took 1 base from V and 2 from J, leaving 10 bases between them. There are 14 residues in the CDR3. Germline assignment: CDR1 SGHNT and CDR2 YYREEE (reference sequence). CDR3 amino acids: CASSLSSATYEQYF. CDR3 DNA: TGTGCCAGCAGCTTGAGTTCTGCCACCTACGAGCAGTACTTC.

The chain uses TRBV19 and TRBJ1-5; D is possibly TRBD1 (6 bases). This CDR3 spans 15 amino acids. CDR1 is LNHDA, CDR2 SQIVND, per germline (reference sequence). V gave up 9 bases and J gave up 0 bases, with 15 bases separating them. CDR3 in amino acids: CASEGGWHSNQPQHF. CDR3 nucleotide sequence: TGTGCCAGCGAGGGGGGGTGGCATAGCAATCAGCCCCAGCATTTT.

This clonotype turned up a few times. The chain has TRBV28 and TRBJ2-7; possibly TRBD1 for D (5 bases). CDR3 length: 15 amino acids. The ends were cut back, 3 bases at V and 2 bases at J, with 14 bases in the middle. Germline loops: CDR1 MDHEN, CDR2 SYDVKM. The CDR3 protein is CASSFERGTTYEQYF. The CDR3 coding sequence is TGTGCCAGCAGTTTCGAAAGGGGAACAACCTACGAGCAGTACTTC.

This clonotype was seen a handful of times. V is TRBV7-6 and J is TRBJ1-1; a possible D gene is TRBD1 (6 bases). Germline loops: CDR1 SGHVS, CDR2 FNYEAQ. CDR3 length: 14 amino acids. Trimming cost V 3 bases and J 0 bases, with 8 bases left between them. The CDR3 region is CASSLGGMNTEAFF. DNA for the CDR3: TGTGCCAGCAGCTTGGGGGGCATGAACACTGAAGCTTTCTTT. Together with reference TRBV7-6 and TRBJ1-1, the CDR3 gives the full variable domain: GAGVSQSPRYKVTKRGQDVALRCDPISGHVSLYWYRQALGQGPEFLTYFNYEAQQDKSGLPNDRFSAERPEGSISTLTIQRTEQRDSAMYRCASSLGGMNTEAFFGQGTRLTVV.

The chain carries TRBV2 and TRBJ2-3; 12 nucleotides agree with TRBD2. This CDR3 spans 15 amino acids. CDR1 SNHLY and CDR2 FYNNEI come from the germline V gene. J lost 2 bases, V lost 10 bases, and 7 bases had no gene match. The CDR3 coding sequence is TGTGCCACCCTGACTAGCGGGAGCACCACAGATACGCAGTATTTT. Translation gives CATLTSGSTTDTQYF.

The V gene is TRBV5-1, the J gene TRBJ2-3, with TRBD1 as a possible D gene (5 bases). This CDR3 is built from 14 residues. Trimming took off 7 bases at V and 2 bases at J, with 14 bases between the two ends. Germline CDR1 SGHRS, CDR2 YFSETQ. CDR3 DNA sequence: TGCGCCAGCTCCCCTAGACAGTCCACAGATACGCAGTATTTT. It specifies CASSPRQSTDTQYF.

This clonotype was picked up a small number of times. CDR3 nucleotide sequence: TGTGCCAGCTCACCGGGACAGGGGGCAAACACTGAAGCTTTCTTT. This gives the protein CASSPGQGANTEAFF. The genes are TRBV18 and TRBJ1-1; 12 bases line up with TRBD1. The CDR3 runs to 15 residues. V dropped 3 bases and J dropped 2; count of bases not matched to a gene: 1. Germline V gives CDR1 KGHSH, CDR2 LQKENI. The full variable domain, completed using reference TRBV18 and TRBJ1-1, is NAGVMQNPRHLVRRRGQEARLRCSPMKGHSHVYWYRQLPEEGLKFMVYLQKENIIDESGMPKERFSAEFPKEGPSILRIQQVVRGDSAAYFCASSPGQGANTEAFFGQGTRLTVV.

This clonotype turned up a few times. The chain links TRBV11-2 to TRBJ2-3; 12 nucleotides align to TRBD2. After removal of 1 base from V and 4 bases from J, the junction contained 3 bases not matched to a gene. This CDR3 comprises 16 residues. Germline V gives CDR1 SGHAT, CDR2 FQNNGV. The CDR3 here is CASSLGLAGAADTQYF. The CDR3 DNA sequence: TGTGCCAGCAGCTTAGGACTAGCGGGAGCGGCAGATACGCAGTATTTT.

This clonotype appeared many times. The rearrangement joins TRBV29-1 to TRBJ1-5; D is unresolved. Trimming shortened V by 8 bases and J by 9 bases, and 17 bases separated the two germline ends. Germline V CDR1 and CDR2: SQVTM, ANQGSEA. The CDR3 sequence is 12 residues long. The CDR3 loop is CSFSNQYGPQHF. The CDR3, as DNA: TGCAGCTTTTCAAACCAATATGGGCCCCAGCATTTT.

The chain combines TRBV20-1 with TRBJ2-3, with 10 bases aligning to TRBD2. V shed 6 bases and J 4 bases; nucleotides not matched to a gene: 10. CDR1 and CDR2 from the germline V gene are DFQATT and SNEGSKA (reference sequence). This CDR3 spans 15 amino acids. The CDR3 DNA reads as TGCAGTGCGTTCCTAGCGGGAGCTGTTTCAGATACGCAGTATTTT. Translation gives CSAFLAGAVSDTQYF.

This clonotype was found many times. The chain recombines TRBV20-1 with TRBJ2-3; TRBD2 aligns across 11 bases. The CDR3 sequence is 14 residues long. Looked up from germline, CDR1 is DFQATT and CDR2 is SNEGSKA (reference sequence). V lost 6 bases and J lost 5; bases outside the gene matches: 7. The DNA for the CDR3 is TGCAGTGCCCGTAGCGGGAGGGCCATAGATACGCAGTATTTT. Its translation: CSARSGRAIDTQYF.

This chain connects TRBV18 to TRBJ1-2, with D perhaps matching TRBD1 (6 bases). Germline assignment: CDR1 KGHSH and CDR2 LQKENI. This CDR3 is 13 amino acids long. With 6 bases removed from V and 4 bases from J, the gap between germline ends came to 12 bases. CDR3 nucleotide sequence: TGTGCCAGCTCCTTTGGGACATCCTATGGCTACACCTTC. This translates into CASSFGTSYGYTF.

This clonotype was counted between two and nine times. This chain links TRBV4-1 with TRBJ2-1, with 13 bases aligning to TRBD2. CDR1 is MGHRA and CDR2 is YSYEKL in the germline V gene. J lost 12 bases, V lost 4 bases, and 3 bases had no gene match. The length of the CDR3 is 13 residues. In nucleotides, the CDR3 is TGCGCCAGCAGCCTCGGACTAGCGGGAGTGCAGTTCTTC. This translates into CASSLGLAGVQFF.